The present entry profiles one TCR beta chain with its context. Its antigen is unknown. No base quality values were provided; no much bigger clone lies one nucleotide off. Based on the germline V gene, the CDR1 and CDR2 sequences are SNHLY and FYNNEI. Reading from cysteine to phenylalanine, the CDR3 counts 16 amino acids. Only CDR3 DNA is held: 48 bases, read in frame from base 1. V lost 4 bases and J lost 0 bases; the stretch between them is 15 bases long. To be included, a participant needed at least one PBMC sample from before ART initiation plus at least two post-ART samples. Every participant with HIV received treatment in the United States of America. Before DNA extraction, cryopreserved samples containing roughly 1-11 million PBMC were thawed and washed. At the time of the earliest PBMC sample, participants with HIV were aged between about 23 and 54 years. Per participant, PBMC samples came from 1-4 timepoints prior to ART initiation and 2-8 timepoints following ART initiation, for a median of 7 samples. Serial HIV viral load, CD4+ T-cell count, ART history and demographic data were obtained for every participant. A Qiagen kit on a QIAcube was used to extract genomic DNA from unsorted PBMC, with samples processed in batches of 12.

This record comes from a study of long-term antiretroviral therapy in people with HIV (dated 2022 in TCRdb). At the level of the whole study: The earliest samples were collected about a decade before the 2015 WHO recommendation for immediate ART, when ART was typically delayed until CD4 counts fell. A retrospective serial study tested whether ART initiation and durable HIV suppression were associated with changes in peripheral blood TRB repertoire composition and diversity. The cohort contributed about 200 cryopreserved PBMC samples from 30 to 35 adults with confirmed HIV infection, collected serially over a mean of approximately 6 years (range 1-12). No cross-contamination during QIAcube processing was shown when test extractions of a monoclonal T-cell line were performed alongside about 30 polyclonal samples. About 35% of the 30 participants with HIV were female.

The immunoSEQ hsTCRB v3.0 assay was used at survey level resolution to sequence the TRB variable region. The targeted TRB sequencing depth was roughly 40,000-50,000 T-cell genomes per sample. Pooled TRB libraries were sequenced on an Illumina MiSeq with a v3 150-cycle kit. In the source study's methods: Repertoire analysis ran in R within a reproducible Nextflow workflow covering QC, data transformation and analysis. LymphoSeq2, an R package for AIRR-Seq data exploration, was used to implement custom analyses. A few samples that produced fewer than 5000 total TRB sequences were removed, so some 180 HIV repertoires were analyzed. Among the approximately 200 retained HIV repertoires, approximately 61 were collected before ART initiation and 129 after ART initiation. Repertoires were downsampled to 5000 TRB nucleotide sequences, with summary statistics averaged over 100 downsampling iterations. The analysis kept only TRB sequences whose CDR3 regions were at least seven amino acids long. Diversity was assessed using a clonality score derived from Shannon entropy and using the Gini coefficient. In the repertoire networks, any two of the top 5000 CDR3 amino acid sequences were linked whenever the two sequences differed by an edit distance of one. For TRB CDR3 amino acid sequences, GLIPH2 was used to predict antigen specificity groups and MHC restriction. To flag known associations with CMV, EBV, HIV or tissue antigens, CDR3 amino acid sequences were compared against VDJdb and McPAS-TCR. Pre-ART, post-ART and control groups were compared with Wilcoxon signed-rank tests and Holm-Bonferroni correction. TCRdb took this table from immuneACCESS and kept in-frame rearrangements with V and J called. Such tables lack part of the clones; where checked against another copy, unresolved V genes explain under half of the gap, and the rest is unexplained. That table supplies the V and J calls and clone size; D and trimming were determined from the DNA. The sample table contains under 20,000 clones; only one count was recorded for approximately 86% of them. The top ten clones comprise about 11% of the sample.

Results the study describes overall, beyond this receptor: Because pre-ART samples had limited cell numbers, profiling was done on unsorted PBMC rather than on sorted CD4+ and CD8+ T cells. Inferences about post-ART repertoire changes are limited because no data were available on ART adherence, viral resistance or therapy changes. The samples span the years 2004 to 2017, and the ART regimens used at that time may not be as effective as current regimens. The repertoire was dominated across all time points by expanded TRB clones identified before ART initiation, although this dominance was seen to fluctuate and to decrease in many PLHIV after ART. CDR3 length ranges in HIV repertoires were narrower than in controls, and network structure suggested an antigen-experienced repertoire with only a slight naive shift after ART. Starting ART was linked to a significant rise in TRB diversity, yet even after long-term ART the diversity remained significantly lower than in transplant donor controls. Because PBMC availability was limited, only the TCR beta chain was sequenced, with no alpha chain pairing.

The TCR sequence derives from a man aged 35 to 55 with HIV. The source was unsorted PBMCs, collected 0.5 years after starting antiretroviral therapy. The chain couples TRBV2 to TRBJ1-2; the D segment could be TRBD1, given 6 matching bases. The CDR3 region reads CASSGQGGPANYGYTF. The sequenced DNA is TGTGCCAGCAGTGGACAAGGGGGGCCAGCTAACTATGGCTACACCTTC.